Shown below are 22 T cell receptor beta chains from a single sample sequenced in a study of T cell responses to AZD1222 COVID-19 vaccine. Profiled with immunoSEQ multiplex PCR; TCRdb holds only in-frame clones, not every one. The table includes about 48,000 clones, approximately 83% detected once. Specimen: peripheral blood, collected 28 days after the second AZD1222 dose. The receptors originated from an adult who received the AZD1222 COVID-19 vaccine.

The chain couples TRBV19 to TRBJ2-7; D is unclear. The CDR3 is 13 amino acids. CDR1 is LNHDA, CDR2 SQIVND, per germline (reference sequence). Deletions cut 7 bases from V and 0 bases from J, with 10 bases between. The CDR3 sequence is CASTPGDSYEQYF. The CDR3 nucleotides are TGTGCCAGTACTCCCGGCGACTCCTACGAGCAGTACTTC.

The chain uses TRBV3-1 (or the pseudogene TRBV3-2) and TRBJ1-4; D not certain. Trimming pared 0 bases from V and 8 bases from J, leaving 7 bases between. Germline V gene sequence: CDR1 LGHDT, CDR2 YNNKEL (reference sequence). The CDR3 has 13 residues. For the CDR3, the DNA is TGTGCCAGCAGCCAAGATGGTGGGGAAAAACTGTTTTTT. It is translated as CASSQDGGEKLFF.

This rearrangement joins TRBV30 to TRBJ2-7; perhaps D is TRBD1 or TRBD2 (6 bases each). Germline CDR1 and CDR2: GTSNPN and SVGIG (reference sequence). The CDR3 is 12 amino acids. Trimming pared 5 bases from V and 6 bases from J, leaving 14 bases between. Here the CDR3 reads CAWRGKGGEQYF. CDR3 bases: TGTGCCTGGCGGGGGAAGGGGGGCGAGCAGTACTTC.

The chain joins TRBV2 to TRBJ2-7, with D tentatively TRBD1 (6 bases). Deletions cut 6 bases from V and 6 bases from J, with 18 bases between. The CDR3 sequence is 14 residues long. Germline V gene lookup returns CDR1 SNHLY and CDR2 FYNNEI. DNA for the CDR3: TGTGCCAGCAGGGACCGACAGGCCGACTCCGAGCAGTACTTC. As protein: CASRDRQADSEQYF. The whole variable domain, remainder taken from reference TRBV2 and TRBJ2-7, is EPEVTQTPSHQVTQMGQEVILRCVPISNHLYFYWYRQILGQKVEFLVSFYNNEISEKSEIFDDQFSVERPDGSNFTLKIRSTKLEDSAMYFCASRDRQADSEQYFGPGTRLTVT.

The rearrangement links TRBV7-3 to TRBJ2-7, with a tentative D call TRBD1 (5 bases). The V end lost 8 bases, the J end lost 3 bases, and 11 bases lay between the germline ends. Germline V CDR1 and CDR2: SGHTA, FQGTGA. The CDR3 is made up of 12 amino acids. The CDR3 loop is CASGQTGYEQYF. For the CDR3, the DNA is TGTGCCAGCGGACAAACGGGCTACGAGCAGTACTTC. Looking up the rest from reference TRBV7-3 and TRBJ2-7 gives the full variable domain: GAGVSQTPSNKVTEKGKYVELRCDPISGHTALYWYRQSLGQGPEFLIYFQGTGAADDSGLPNDRFFAVRPEGSVSTLKIQRTERGDSAVYLCASGQTGYEQYFGPGTRLTVT.

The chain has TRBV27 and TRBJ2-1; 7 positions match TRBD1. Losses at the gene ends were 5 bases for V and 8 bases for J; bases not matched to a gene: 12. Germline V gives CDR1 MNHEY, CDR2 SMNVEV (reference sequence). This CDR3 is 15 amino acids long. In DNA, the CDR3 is TGTGCCAGCAGTCCACGACAGGGAAAGGGCTATGAGCAGTTCTTC. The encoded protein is CASSPRQGKGYEQFF.

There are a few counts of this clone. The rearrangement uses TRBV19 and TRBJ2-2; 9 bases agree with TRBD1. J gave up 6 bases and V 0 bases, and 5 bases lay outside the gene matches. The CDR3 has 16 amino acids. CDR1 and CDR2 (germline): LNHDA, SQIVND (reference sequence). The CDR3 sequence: CASSIDRRQGAGELFF. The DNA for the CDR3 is TGTGCCAGTAGTATAGATAGGAGACAGGGGGCCGGGGAGCTGTTTTTT.

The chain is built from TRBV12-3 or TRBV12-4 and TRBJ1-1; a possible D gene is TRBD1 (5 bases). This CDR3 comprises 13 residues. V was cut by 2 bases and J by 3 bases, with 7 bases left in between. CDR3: CASSLMGDTEAFF. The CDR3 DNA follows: TGTGCCAGCAGTTTAATGGGGGACACTGAAGCTTTCTTT.

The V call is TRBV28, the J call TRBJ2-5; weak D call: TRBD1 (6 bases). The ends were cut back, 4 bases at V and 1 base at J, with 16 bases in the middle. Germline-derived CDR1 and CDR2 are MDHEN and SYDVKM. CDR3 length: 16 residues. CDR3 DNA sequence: TGTGCCAGCAGTTCCCAGGGGAGAAGGGCCCAAGAGACCCAGTACTTC. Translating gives CASSSQGRRAQETQYF.

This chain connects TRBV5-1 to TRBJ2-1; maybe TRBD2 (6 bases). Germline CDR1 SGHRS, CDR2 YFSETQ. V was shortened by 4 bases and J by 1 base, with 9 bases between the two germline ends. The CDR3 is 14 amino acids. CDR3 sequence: CASSSSGSYNEQFF. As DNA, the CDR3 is TGCGCCAGCAGCAGTAGCGGATCCTACAATGAGCAGTTCTTC.

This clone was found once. The CDR3 sequence: CASSLGRAPGNTQYF. The DNA of the CDR3 is TGTGCCAGCAGCTTAGGTCGGGCGCCGGGAAATACGCAGTATTTT. The gene calls are TRBV7-6 and TRBJ2-3, with D tentatively TRBD2 (5 bases). The CDR3 covers 15 residues. In germline, CDR1 is SGHVS, CDR2 FNYEAQ. Trimming removed 1 base from V and 7 bases from J, with 15 bases in between.

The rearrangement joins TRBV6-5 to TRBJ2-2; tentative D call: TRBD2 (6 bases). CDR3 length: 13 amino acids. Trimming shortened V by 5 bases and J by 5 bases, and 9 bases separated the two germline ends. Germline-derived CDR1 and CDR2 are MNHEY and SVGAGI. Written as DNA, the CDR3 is TGTGCCAGCAGTAGTCGGGAGACCGGGGAGCTGTTTTTT. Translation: CASSSRETGELFF.

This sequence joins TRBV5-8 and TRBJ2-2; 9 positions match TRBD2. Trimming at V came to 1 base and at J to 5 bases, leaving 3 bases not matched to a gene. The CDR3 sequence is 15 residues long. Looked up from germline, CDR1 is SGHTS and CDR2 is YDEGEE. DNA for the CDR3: TGTGCCAGCAGCTTGAGACTAGCGGAGACCGGGGAGCTGTTTTTT. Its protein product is CASSLRLAETGELFF.

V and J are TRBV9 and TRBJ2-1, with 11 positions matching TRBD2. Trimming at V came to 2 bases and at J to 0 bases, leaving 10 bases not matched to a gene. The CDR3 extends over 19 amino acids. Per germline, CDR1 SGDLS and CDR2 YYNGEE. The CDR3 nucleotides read TGTGCCAGCAGCGTCCTAGCGGGAGGATTTGGGGGCTCCTACAATGAGCAGTTCTTC. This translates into CASSVLAGGFGGSYNEQFF.

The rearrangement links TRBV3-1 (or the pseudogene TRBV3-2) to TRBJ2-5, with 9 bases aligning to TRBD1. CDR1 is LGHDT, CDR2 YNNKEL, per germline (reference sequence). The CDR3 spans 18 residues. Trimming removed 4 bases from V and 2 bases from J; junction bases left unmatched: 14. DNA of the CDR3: TGTGCCAGCAGCCCGTATACGTCCGGGACAGGGTTACAAGAGACCCAGTACTTC. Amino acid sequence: CASSPYTSGTGLQETQYF.

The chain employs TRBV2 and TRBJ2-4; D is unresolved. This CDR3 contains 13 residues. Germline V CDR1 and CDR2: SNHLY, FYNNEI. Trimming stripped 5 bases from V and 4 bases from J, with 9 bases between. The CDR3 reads CASSRLDKNIQYF. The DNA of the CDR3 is TGTGCCAGCAGTCGGCTAGATAAAAACATTCAGTACTTC.

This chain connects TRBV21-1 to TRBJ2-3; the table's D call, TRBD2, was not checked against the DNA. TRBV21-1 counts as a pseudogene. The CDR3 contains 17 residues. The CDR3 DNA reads TGTGCCAGCAGCCCCCAGAGCTCCCTACTAGAGACAGATACGCAGTATTTT. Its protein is CASSPQSSLLETDTQYF.

The DNA for the CDR3 is TGTGCCAGTAGTCTTACTAGCGGCGCCTACGAGCAGTACTTC. This gives the protein CASSLTSGAYEQYF. The chain links TRBV19 to TRBJ2-7, with 8 bases matching TRBD2. CDR3 length equals 14 residues. The V segment lost 5 bases and the J segment 2 bases; nucleotides outside the gene matches: 5. Looked up from germline, CDR1 is LNHDA and CDR2 is SQIVND (reference sequence).

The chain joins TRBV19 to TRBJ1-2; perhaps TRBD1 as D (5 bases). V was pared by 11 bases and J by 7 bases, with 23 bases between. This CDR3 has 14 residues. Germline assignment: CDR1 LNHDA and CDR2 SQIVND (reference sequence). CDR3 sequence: CAANSGLLSGGYTF. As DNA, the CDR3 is TGTGCCGCTAACTCGGGACTCCTAAGCGGTGGCTACACCTTC. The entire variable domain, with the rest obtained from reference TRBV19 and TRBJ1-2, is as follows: DGGITQSPKYLFRKEGQNVTLSCEQNLNHDAMYWYRQDPGQGLRLIYYSQIVNDFQKGDIAEGYSVSREKKESFPLTVTSAQKNPTAFYLCAANSGLLSGGYTFGSGTRLTVV.

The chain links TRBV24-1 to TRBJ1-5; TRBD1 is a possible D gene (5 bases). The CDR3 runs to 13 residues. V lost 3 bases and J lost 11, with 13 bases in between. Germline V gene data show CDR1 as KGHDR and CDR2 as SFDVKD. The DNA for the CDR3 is TGTGCCACCAGTGATGATGGTGGGGGTACCCAGCATTTT. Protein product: CATSDDGGGTQHF.

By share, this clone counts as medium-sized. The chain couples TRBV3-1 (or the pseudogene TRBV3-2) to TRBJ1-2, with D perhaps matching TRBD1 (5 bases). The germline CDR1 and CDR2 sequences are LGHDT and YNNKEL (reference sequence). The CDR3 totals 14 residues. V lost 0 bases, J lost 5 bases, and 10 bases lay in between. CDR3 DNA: TGTGCCAGCAGCCAAGATCTTAGACAGTATGGCTACACCTTC. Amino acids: CASSQDLRQYGYTF.

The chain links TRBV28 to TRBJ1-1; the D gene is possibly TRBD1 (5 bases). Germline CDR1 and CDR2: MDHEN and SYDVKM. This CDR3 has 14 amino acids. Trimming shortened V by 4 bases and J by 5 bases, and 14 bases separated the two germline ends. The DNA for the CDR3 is TGTGCCAGCAGTTCCTGGGGGGGGTCGACTGAAGCTTTCTTT. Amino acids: CASSSWGGSTEAFF.